The 21 T cell receptor beta chains below come from one sample, sequenced in a study of T-cell memory formation after mild COVID-19. TCRdb reprocessed the 5' RACE reads with MiXCR, giving one entry per CDR3 protein. There are about 430,000 distinct CDR3 sequences in the sample; roughly 17% occur only once, and 20% to 25% lies in the top ten. The sequencing sample was made of PBMCs or a T cell subset sorted from them (not recorded which). The receptors originated from a young man who had mild COVID-19 (a few samples of this study predate the infection). Cell type and time point are not known.

J is TRBJ2-7 and V is TRBV7-8; the match to TRBD2 covers 9 bases. The V segment lost 3 bases and the J segment 5 bases; nucleotides outside the gene matches: 5. The CDR3 covers 14 residues. From germline, CDR1 is SGHVS and CDR2 FQNEAQ. CDR3 nucleotide sequence: TGTGCCAGCAGCTTCACCGGGACTAGCAACGAGCAGTACTTC. Encoded protein: CASSFTGTSNEQYF.

The chain carries TRBV5-1 and TRBJ1-1; D not resolved. The CDR3 is 18 residues long. The germline V gene has CDR1 SGHRS and CDR2 YFSETQ. V was clipped by 4 bases and J by 0 bases, with 22 bases between them. DNA of the CDR3: TGCGCCAGCAGCAAATACATAGTCGCGCCCTTAATGAACACTGAAGCTTTCTTT. This gives the protein CASSKYIVAPLMNTEAFF.

The V gene is TRBV7-9, the J gene TRBJ2-7, with D possibly TRBD1 on 5 matching bases. This CDR3 has 17 residues. Trimming shortened V by 4 bases and J by 3 bases, and 22 bases separated the two germline ends. CDR1 is SEHNR and CDR2 is FQNEAQ in the germline V gene (reference sequence). The DNA of the CDR3 is TGTGCCAGCAGCTCATCTTATGGGGCAGACACATACTACGAGCAGTACTTC. Protein product: CASSSSYGADTYYEQYF.

The V gene is TRBV7-3, the J gene TRBJ1-3, with D perhaps matching TRBD1 (6 bases). The V end was cut by 5 bases, the J end by 1 base, with 12 bases between. CDR3 size: 15 residues. Germline loops: CDR1 SGHTA, CDR2 FQGTGA. This CDR3 reads CASSQSTGSGNTIYF. CDR3 nucleotide sequence: TGTGCCAGCAGCCAAAGTACAGGGTCTGGAAACACCATATATTTT.

This clonotype was picked up a small number of times. V gene TRBV20-1 combines with J gene TRBJ2-5; 14 positions match TRBD2. The CDR3 spans 16 residues. CDR1 is DFQATT and CDR2 is SNEGSKA in the germline V gene (reference sequence). Losses at the gene ends were 3 bases for V and 2 bases for J; bases not matched to a gene: 5. The CDR3 is CSARGLAGAGQETQYF. The CDR3 bases are TGCAGTGCTAGGGGACTAGCGGGGGCGGGGCAAGAGACCCAGTACTTC.

A few counts support this clonotype. The CDR3 nucleotides are TGTGCCAGCAGCCATGAAGGGGGAGCCTACGGCAATCAGCCCCAGCATTTT. Protein: CASSHEGGAYGNQPQHF. The chain uses TRBV4-2 and TRBJ1-5; D might be TRBD1 (6 bases). The CDR3 is 17 residues long. V lost 3 bases and J lost 2, with 17 bases in between. Germline loops: CDR1 LGHNA, CDR2 YNFKEQ.

The genes are TRBV7-9 and TRBJ1-1; D possibly corresponds to TRBD1 (6 bases). This CDR3 spans 10 amino acids. Looked up from germline, CDR1 is SEHNR and CDR2 is FQNEAQ (reference sequence). Trimming removed 8 bases from V and 7 bases from J, with 8 bases in between. The CDR3 sequence is CASGTLEAFF. The DNA for the CDR3 is TGTGCCAGCGGGACACTTGAAGCTTTCTTT.

The V and J genes are TRBV19 and TRBJ2-7, with 9 bases matching TRBD1. The trim removed 8 bases at V and 4 bases at J, leaving 6 bases unmatched. The CDR3 is 13 amino acids. Germline V gives CDR1 LNHDA, CDR2 SQIVND (reference sequence). CDR3 DNA: TGTGCCAGTGGTCCACAGGGGGCTTACGAGCAGTACTTC. It yields the protein CASGPQGAYEQYF.

This clonotype was seen a few times. The CDR3: CASSLARDEQYF. The CDR3 nucleotides read TGCGCCAGCAGCTTGGCTAGGGACGAGCAGTACTTC. The chain links TRBV5-1 to TRBJ2-7; D not certain. The CDR3 runs to 12 residues. V gave up 0 bases and J gave up 5 bases, with 6 bases separating them. Germline V gene lookup returns CDR1 SGHRS and CDR2 YFSETQ.

This clonotype appeared a few times. V usage is TRBV6-6 and J usage is TRBJ2-1; TRBD2 agrees at 7 bases. CDR3 length: 15 residues. Germline CDR1 MNHNY, CDR2 SVGAGI (reference sequence). V trimming: 6 bases; J trimming: 3 bases; junction bases outside the gene matches: 8. The CDR3: CASRRTSEYYNEQFF. The CDR3, as DNA: TGTGCCAGCAGGCGTACTAGCGAGTACTACAATGAGCAGTTCTTC.

V gene TRBV19 combines with J gene TRBJ2-4; possibly TRBD1 for D (6 bases). The CDR3 consists of 15 residues. Trimming took off 6 bases at V and 3 bases at J, with 15 bases between the two ends. Germline CDR1 is LNHDA and CDR2 is SQIVND (reference sequence). The DNA for the CDR3 is TGTGCCAGTAGGACCCTCCGGGACATCAAAAACATTCAGTACTTC. Translating it yields CASRTLRDIKNIQYF.

This clonotype came up many times. The chain combines TRBV5-1 with TRBJ2-5; D perhaps matches TRBD1 (6 bases). Germline V CDR1 and CDR2: SGHRS, YFSETQ. Trimming pared 4 bases from V and 1 base from J, leaving 14 bases between. This CDR3 region has 15 residues. CDR3 residues: CASSPGQQLQETQYF. CDR3 nucleotide sequence: TGCGCCAGCAGCCCCGGACAGCAACTCCAAGAGACCCAGTACTTC.

The rearrangement links TRBV5-1 to TRBJ1-1, with D tentatively TRBD1 (5 bases). The CDR3 runs to 14 residues. The V and J ends lost 2 bases and 2 bases respectively, with 10 bases between them. CDR1 and CDR2 (germline): SGHRS, YFSETQ. This chain's CDR3 is CASSFWGTNTEAFF. The CDR3 DNA reads as TGCGCCAGCAGCTTTTGGGGGACTAACACTGAAGCTTTCTTT.

This clonotype was counted only a few times. The rearrangement joins TRBV21-1 to TRBJ1-1. TRBV21-1 is termed a pseudogene. The CDR3 is made up of 12 amino acids. The CDR3 reads CASSHPSTEAFF. In DNA form, the CDR3 reads TGTGCCAGCAGCCACCCCAGCACTGAAGCTTTCTTT.

V gene TRBV7-2 combines with J gene TRBJ2-7, with TRBD1 identical over 10 bases. The CDR3 is made up of 15 amino acids. From germline, CDR1 is SGHTA and CDR2 FQGNSA. Losses at the gene ends were 4 bases for V and 6 bases for J; bases not matched to a gene: 9. CDR3 coding DNA: TGTGCCAGCAGCTACTACGGGACAGGGGTTCTCGAGCAGTACTTC. It encodes CASSYYGTGVLEQYF. The full variable domain, rest sourced from reference TRBV7-2 and TRBJ2-7, is GAGVSQSPSNKVTEKGKDVELRCDPISGHTALYWYRQSLGQGLEFLIYFQGNSAPDKSGLPSDRFSAERTGGSVSTLTIQRTQQEDSAVYLCASSYYGTGVLEQYFGPGTRLTVT.

This rearrangement joins TRBV30 to TRBJ1-2; no clear D gene. V lost 2 bases, J lost 5 bases, and 6 bases lay in between. The CDR3 totals 11 residues. Germline CDR1 is GTSNPN and CDR2 is SVGIG (reference sequence). The CDR3 is CAWSRVYGYTF. CDR3 DNA sequence: TGTGCCTGGAGTCGAGTGTATGGCTACACCTTC. The full variable domain, with the rest looked up from reference TRBV30 and TRBJ1-2, is SQTIHQWPATLVQPVGSPLSLECTVEGTSNPNLYWYRQAAGRGLQLLFYSVGIGQISSEVPQNLSASRPQDRQFILSSKKLLLSDSGFYLCAWSRVYGYTFGSGTRLTVV.

The chain carries TRBV6-2 or TRBV6-3 and TRBJ1-1, with TRBD1 matching 7 bases. With V trimmed by 8 bases and J by 5 bases, 8 bases remained unmatched. The germline V gene encodes CDR1 MNHEY and CDR2 SVGEGT. CDR3 length equals 13 residues. CDR3 residues: CASDREEGTEAFF. The CDR3 coding sequence is TGTGCCAGCGACAGGGAGGAAGGGACTGAAGCTTTCTTT.

This clonotype was seen more than once but under ten times. The chain couples TRBV5-1 to TRBJ2-1, with 10 bases aligning to TRBD2. In germline, CDR1 is SGHRS, CDR2 YFSETQ. This CDR3 region has 16 residues. The J segment lost 4 bases and the V segment lost 4 bases, leaving 8 bases of the junction unmatched. The CDR3 sequence: CASSGLAGGLYNEQFF. The CDR3 DNA reads TGCGCCAGCAGCGGGTTAGCGGGGGGCCTTTACAATGAGCAGTTCTTC.

This clonotype has only a few counts. The V and J genes are TRBV11-1 and TRBJ2-5; D possibly uses TRBD1 or TRBD2 (5 bases each). Germline CDR1 is SGHAT and CDR2 is FQDESV (reference sequence). The CDR3 has 14 residues. V shed 1 base and J shed 3 bases, with 9 bases lying between them. CDR3 loop: CASSLVGTEETQYF. The DNA of the CDR3 is TGTGCCAGCAGCTTAGTTGGGACGGAAGAGACCCAGTACTTC.

This clonotype appeared a few times. The chain carries TRBV5-1 and TRBJ2-3; D is possibly TRBD2 (5 bases). Germline V gene sequence: CDR1 SGHRS, CDR2 YFSETQ. The V and J ends lost 7 bases and 1 base respectively, with 10 bases between them. The CDR3 has 13 amino acids. DNA of the CDR3: TGCGCCAGCGGTCCAGCGGGCACAGATACGCAGTATTTT. Residues: CASGPAGTDTQYF.

The J gene is TRBJ2-3, the V gene TRBV14, with 7 bases lining up with TRBD2. Germline assignment: CDR1 SGHDN and CDR2 FVKESK. The V gene end was trimmed by 3 bases and the J gene end by 1 base; junction bases not matched to a gene: 7. CDR3 size: 16 residues. The CDR3: CASSQGLRGGTDTQYF. As DNA, the CDR3 is TGTGCCAGCAGCCAGGGACTACGCGGGGGCACAGATACGCAGTATTTT.